The 26 T cell receptor beta chains below were found in one sample sequenced in a study of blood T cell repertoires in COVID-19. Data came from immunoSEQ multiplex PCR; TCRdb stores just in-frame clones and leaves some out. Here the sample spans about 53,000 clones, 85% to 95% being singletons. The sample was peripheral blood. These TCRs come from a human donor in a cohort sampled during active COVID-19.

Only one count was recorded for this clone. The J gene is TRBJ2-1, the V gene TRBV7-2; TRBD2 is a possible D gene (5 bases). This CDR3 is 13 amino acids long. V lost 5 bases to trimming and J lost 2 bases, with 7 bases between them. CDR1 is SGHTA, CDR2 FQGNSA, per germline. The DNA for the CDR3 is TGTGCCAGCAGCGGAGCGGCCTACAATGAGCAGTTCTTC. Encoded protein: CASSGAAYNEQFF. Filled out from reference TRBV7-2 and TRBJ2-1, the complete variable domain reads GAGVSQSPSNKVTEKGKDVELRCDPISGHTALYWYRQSLGQGLEFLIYFQGNSAPDKSGLPSDRFSAERTGGSVSTLTIQRTQQEDSAVYLCASSGAAYNEQFFGPGTRLTVL.

This rearrangement joins TRBV2 to TRBJ2-3; 9 positions match TRBD1. V trimming: 6 bases; J trimming: 0 bases; junction bases outside the gene matches: 4. The V gene's germline CDR1 is SNHLY and CDR2 FYNNEI. The CDR3 has 15 amino acids. CDR3 DNA: TGTGCCAGCAGGACGGGACAGGGAAGCACAGATACGCAGTATTTT. Amino acid sequence: CASRTGQGSTDTQYF.

This chain uses TRBV6-5 with TRBJ1-2; D unresolved. Trimming pared 6 bases from V and 0 bases from J, leaving 11 bases between. The CDR3 covers 14 residues. Germline V CDR1 and CDR2: MNHEY, SVGAGI. CDR3 protein: CASRPRLANYGYTF. The CDR3 coding sequence is TGTGCCAGCAGACCGAGGTTAGCTAACTATGGCTACACCTTC.

The chain employs TRBV29-1 and TRBJ1-1; D remains ambiguous. This CDR3 is built from 14 residues. V was cut by 5 bases and J by 1 base, with 14 bases left in between. Germline values: CDR1 SQVTM, CDR2 ANQGSEA. The CDR3: CSVSSTSPNTEAFF. In nucleotides, the CDR3 is TGCAGCGTTTCTAGCACCTCCCCGAACACTGAAGCTTTCTTT.

The chain carries TRBV7-9 and TRBJ1-1; 9 bases match TRBD1. The CDR3 extends over 16 amino acids. Unmatched junction bases numbered 9, after V lost 5 bases and J lost 2 bases. The germline gives CDR1 SEHNR, CDR2 FQNEAQ (reference sequence). The CDR3 sequence: CASSGTGGNRNTEAFF. In DNA, the CDR3 is TGTGCCAGCAGCGGCACAGGGGGCAATAGAAACACTGAAGCTTTCTTT.

In its sample, this clone is medium-sized. The gene calls are TRBV7-2 and TRBJ1-6; D is undetermined. This CDR3 spans 16 amino acids. With 5 bases removed from V and 0 bases from J, the gap between germline ends came to 11 bases. Germline loops: CDR1 SGHTA, CDR2 FQGNSA. The CDR3 coding sequence is TGTGCCAGCAGCCTATGGAGGCCCTCCTATAATTCACCCCTCCACTTT. It specifies CASSLWRPSYNSPLHF.

J is TRBJ2-1 and V is TRBV6-1, with D unresolved. Deletions cut 1 base from V and 0 bases from J, with 7 bases between. The CDR3 loop spans 15 amino acids. CDR1 and CDR2 from the germline V gene are MNHNS and SASEGT. This chain's CDR3 is CASSEDLSSYNEQFF. For the CDR3, the DNA is TGTGCCAGCAGTGAAGACCTGAGCTCCTACAATGAGCAGTTCTTC.

The V call is TRBV28, the J call TRBJ2-7; D is perhaps TRBD1 or TRBD2 (6 bases each). CDR1 and CDR2 (germline): MDHEN, SYDVKM. CDR3 length: 13 amino acids. The V end lost 6 bases, the J end lost 3 bases, and 12 bases lay between the germline ends. This CDR3 reads CASSLGGIYEQYF. The DNA of the CDR3 is TGTGCCAGCAGCTTAGGGGGGATCTACGAGCAGTACTTC.

The chain carries TRBV5-1 and TRBJ2-7; 10 nucleotides match TRBD2. Germline CDR1 is SGHRS and CDR2 is YFSETQ. The V gene end was trimmed by 3 bases and the J gene end by 3 bases; junction bases not matched to a gene: 3. This CDR3 spans 14 amino acids. CDR3 sequence (DNA): TGCGCCAGCAGCTCAGCGGGAGGGTTCTACGAGCAGTACTTC. Translated: CASSSAGGFYEQYF.

J is TRBJ2-3 and V is TRBV4-1; 8 nucleotides align to TRBD2. The CDR3 extends over 14 amino acids. Trimming removed 4 bases from V and 2 bases from J; junction bases left unmatched: 2. Germline CDR1 is MGHRA and CDR2 is YSYEKL. CDR3 protein: CASSRLAITDTQYF. CDR3 coding DNA: TGCGCCAGCAGCCGACTAGCGATCACAGATACGCAGTATTTT.

This clone turned up a few times. This chain links TRBV7-2 with TRBJ2-3; 7 bases agree with TRBD1. V was clipped by 1 base and J by 9 bases; unmatched bases: 4. This CDR3 has 13 residues. Germline V gene sequence: CDR1 SGHTA, CDR2 FQGNSA. The CDR3 DNA is TGTGCCAGCAGCTTAGGACAGGGAAGGACGCAGTATTTT. Protein product: CASSLGQGRTQYF.

J is TRBJ1-4 and V is TRBV6-5; 8 nucleotides align to TRBD1. In germline, CDR1 is MNHEY, CDR2 SVGAGI. The CDR3 sequence is 15 residues long. V was clipped by 6 bases and J by 7 bases; unmatched bases: 10. CDR3 residues: CASSPDRVGSEKLFF. The CDR3 DNA reads TGTGCCAGCAGCCCGGACAGGGTAGGAAGTGAAAAACTGTTTTTT.

This rearrangement joins TRBV18 to TRBJ2-5; 8 bases fit TRBD1. The germline V gene has CDR1 KGHSH and CDR2 LQKENI. V lost 5 bases to trimming and J lost 1 base; unmatched junction nucleotides: 6. The CDR3 runs 15 residues. Here the CDR3 reads CASSRGGQGQETQYF. The CDR3, as DNA: TGTGCCAGCTCAAGGGGAGGACAGGGCCAAGAGACCCAGTACTTC.

V usage is TRBV27 and J usage is TRBJ1-2, with 10 bases lining up with TRBD1. This CDR3 has 12 amino acids. Germline V gene data show CDR1 as MNHEY and CDR2 as SMNVEV (reference sequence). V dropped 7 bases and J dropped 9; count of bases not matched to a gene: 5. The CDR3 region is CASKTGGLSYTF. In nucleotides, the CDR3 is TGTGCCAGCAAGACAGGGGGCCTAAGCTACACCTTC.

This chain uses TRBV10-3 with TRBJ2-3; 8 nucleotides agree with TRBD2. V gave up 8 bases and J gave up 1 base; unmatched junction bases: 8. The CDR3 is made up of 15 amino acids. Germline V gene sequence: CDR1 ENHRY, CDR2 SYGVKD. CDR3 nucleotides: TGTGCCATCGGTCCTGGTAGCGGGGGCACAGATACGCAGTATTTT. Its protein product is CAIGPGSGGTDTQYF.

This clone was detected only a few times. V gene TRBV6-4 combines with J gene TRBJ2-1, with 11 positions matching TRBD2. The CDR3 totals 15 residues. V gave up 4 bases and J gave up 6 bases; unmatched junction bases: 5. The germline V gene has CDR1 MRHNA and CDR2 SNTAGT. CDR3 DNA sequence: TGTGCCAGCAGTGCCACTAGCGGGGGTTCCAATGAGCAGTTCTTC. Encoded protein: CASSATSGGSNEQFF.

This chain uses TRBV7-2 with TRBJ2-3; the match to TRBD2 covers 8 bases. Trimming took 3 bases from V and 2 from J; bases not matched to a gene: 10. Germline V gives CDR1 SGHTA, CDR2 FQGNSA. The CDR3 has 17 residues. The CDR3 is CASSLGPGLGVTDTQYF. In DNA, the CDR3 is TGTGCCAGCAGCTTGGGCCCGGGACTAGGCGTCACAGATACGCAGTATTTT.

The V and J genes are TRBV6-6 and TRBJ1-3, with D unresolved. Germline-derived CDR1 and CDR2 are MNHNY and SVGAGI (reference sequence). The V and J ends lost 4 bases and 0 bases respectively, with 10 bases between them. The CDR3 has 15 residues. The CDR3 sequence is CASSLLQPSGNTIYF. The CDR3 DNA is TGTGCCAGCAGTTTACTCCAACCCTCTGGAAACACCATATATTTT.

The V call is TRBV29-1, the J call TRBJ2-3; D perhaps matches TRBD2 (7 bases). Germline V CDR1 and CDR2: SQVTM, ANQGSEA. V shed 4 bases and J shed 3 bases, with 17 bases lying between them. CDR3 size: 15 residues. CDR3 protein: CSVVPPGGGTDTQYF. In DNA form, the CDR3 reads TGCAGCGTTGTCCCGCCGGGGGGCGGGACAGATACGCAGTATTTT.

V and J are TRBV14 and TRBJ1-5; the D is unclear. CDR3 length: 13 residues. Per germline, CDR1 SGHDN and CDR2 FVKESK. The ends were cut back, 2 bases at V and 9 bases at J, with 11 bases in the middle. CDR3 sequence: CASSQQATSPQHF. DNA of the CDR3: TGTGCCAGCAGCCAACAGGCTACCTCGCCCCAGCATTTT.

A note on this clone: One end of the junction fails to match germline, which may point to a read error. The chain employs TRBV9 and TRBJ2-7; a possible D gene is TRBD1 (5 bases). CDR1 is SGDLS and CDR2 is YYNGEE in the germline V gene. This CDR3 comprises 15 residues. The CDR3 DNA follows: TGTGCCAGCAGCGTCCTAGGGGCTACCTCCCACGAGCAGTACTTC. It yields the protein CASSVLGATSHEQYF.

The chain links TRBV19 to TRBJ1-2, with a possible D match to TRBD1 (6 bases). Germline lookup yields CDR1 LNHDA and CDR2 SQIVND (reference sequence). V was pared by 4 bases and J by 4 bases, with 13 bases between. The CDR3 spans 14 residues. The CDR3 coding sequence is TGTGCCAGTAGTACGGGACACACAGTCTATGGCTACACCTTC. Protein sequence: CASSTGHTVYGYTF.

The V gene is TRBV7-3, the J gene TRBJ2-2, with unresolved D. The ends were cut back, 3 bases at V and 5 bases at J, with 7 bases in the middle. The CDR3 is made up of 13 amino acids. Per germline, CDR1 SGHTA and CDR2 FQGTGA. CDR3 nucleotides: TGTGCCAGCAGCTTTTATCGGACCGGGGAGCTGTTTTTT. This encodes CASSFYRTGELFF.

The chain is built from TRBV9 and TRBJ2-3; a possible D gene is TRBD2 (6 bases). The CDR3 loop spans 14 amino acids. V was cut by 5 bases and J by 2 bases, with 12 bases left in between. Germline V gene lookup returns CDR1 SGDLS and CDR2 YYNGEE. The CDR3 DNA sequence: TGTGCCAGCAGTGGGGAGGATCCCACAGATACGCAGTATTTT. Translating gives CASSGEDPTDTQYF. Combining the CDR3 with reference TRBV9 and TRBJ2-3 gives the whole variable domain DSGVTQTPKHLITATGQRVTLRCSPRSGDLSVYWYQQSLDQGLQFLIQYYNGEERAKGNILERFSAQQFPDLHSELNLSSLELGDSALYFCASSGEDPTDTQYFGPGTRLTVL.

The chain joins TRBV2 to TRBJ2-1, with TRBD2 matching over 8 bases. The trim removed 8 bases at V and 3 bases at J, leaving 12 bases unmatched. CDR3 length equals 16 residues. Germline CDR1 SNHLY, CDR2 FYNNEI. As DNA, the CDR3 is TGTGCCAGCGTAGCGGGGCAACCGCCCGGCTACAATGAGCAGTTCTTC. Protein: CASVAGQPPGYNEQFF.

The chain has TRBV3-1 (or the pseudogene TRBV3-2) and TRBJ2-1; possibly TRBD2 for D (5 bases). Trimming cost V 1 base and J 9 bases, with 16 bases left between them. Germline CDR1 LGHDT, CDR2 YNNKEL (reference sequence). This CDR3 has 15 residues. The CDR3: CASSQGLAGFGEQFF. The CDR3, as DNA: TGTGCCAGCAGCCAAGGGCTAGCTGGTTTTGGTGAGCAGTTCTTC.